Each of the 27 T cell receptor beta chains below was sequenced from the same sample in a study of CD4+ T cells in melanoma. The table came from immunoSEQ multiplex PCR; TCRdb's copy has only in-frame clones and leaves some out. The sample comprises more than 10,000 clones, approximately 68% of which are singletons, and 14% rests with the top ten. The sequenced sample consisted of cells from a culture (not recorded whether cultured in vitro). These receptors all stem from a human donor with melanoma.

This chain connects TRBV23-1 to TRBJ1-4, with D uncertain. TRBV23-1 belongs to the ORF category, with a function that is uncertain. This CDR3 region has 15 residues. V was trimmed by 8 bases and J by 8 bases, leaving 21 bases between them. CDR3 bases: TGCGCCAGCTGTGACTCCCTAAAGGGTTGGGAAAAACTGTTTTTT. It encodes CASCDSLKGWEKLFF.

This chain links TRBV9 with TRBJ1-4; 8 positions match TRBD1. Germline V gene sequence: CDR1 SGDLS, CDR2 YYNGEE. This CDR3 region has 17 residues. With 2 bases clipped from V and 0 bases from J, the junction kept 6 bases outside the gene matches. The CDR3 sequence is CASSVGQGMPTNEKLFF. For the CDR3, the DNA is TGTGCCAGCAGCGTTGGACAGGGAATGCCAACTAATGAAAAACTGTTTTTT.

The J gene is TRBJ1-6, the V gene TRBV5-4; 8 nucleotides agree with TRBD1. Germline values: CDR1 SGHNT, CDR2 YYREEE (reference sequence). The J segment lost 9 bases and the V segment lost 2 bases, leaving 7 bases of the junction unmatched. The CDR3 is 15 residues long. In nucleotides, the CDR3 is TGTGCCAGCAGCTTCCGGACAGGGTCGGGTTCACCCCTCCACTTT. Protein sequence: CASSFRTGSGSPLHF.

The chain links TRBV18 to TRBJ2-3; the D gene is possibly TRBD1 (6 bases). This CDR3 comprises 14 residues. Germline CDR1 KGHSH, CDR2 LQKENI. V lost 2 bases, J lost 8 bases, and 14 bases lay in between. In DNA, the CDR3 is TGTGCCAGCTCACCATATACAGGGTCTGCTACGCAGTATTTT. This sequence encodes CASSPYTGSATQYF. Filled out from reference TRBV18 and TRBJ2-3, the complete variable domain reads NAGVMQNPRHLVRRRGQEARLRCSPMKGHSHVYWYRQLPEEGLKFMVYLQKENIIDESGMPKERFSAEFPKEGPSILRIQQVVRGDSAAYFCASSPYTGSATQYFGPGTRLTVL.

This chain connects TRBV19 to TRBJ2-7; 9 bases agree with TRBD2. Germline V lookup: CDR1 LNHDA, CDR2 SQIVND (reference sequence). V shed 5 bases and J 4 bases; nucleotides not matched to a gene: 9. The CDR3 is 15 residues long. For the CDR3, the DNA is TGTGCCAGTAGTTCGTCGACTAGCGGAGCTTACGAGCAGTACTTC. The encoded protein is CASSSSTSGAYEQYF.

This clone is a singleton in its sample. This chain joins TRBV12-5 and TRBJ1-1; D is ambiguous. The CDR3 is made up of 23 amino acids. Germline values: CDR1 LGHNT, CDR2 FRNRAP. The V end lost 3 bases, the J end lost 2 bases, and 37 bases lay between the germline ends. The CDR3 sequence: CASGFNSWNLSQILLFFNTEAFF. DNA for the CDR3: TGTGCTAGTGGTTTCAACAGCTGGAACCTTTCACAAATTCTTTTGTTTTTCAACACTGAAGCTTTCTTT.

The CDR3 protein is CASTEDKVYGYTF. CDR3 nucleotides: TGTGCCAGCACCGAGGATAAAGTCTATGGCTACACCTTC. The J gene is TRBJ1-2, the V gene TRBV6-1; D is uncertain. V was shortened by 7 bases and J by 4 bases, with 13 bases between the two germline ends. Germline values: CDR1 MNHNS, CDR2 SASEGT. The length of the CDR3 is 13 residues.

The chain combines TRBV11-2 with TRBJ1-4, with D unclear. V lost 3 bases and J 0 bases, leaving 2 bases between the germline ends. The germline CDR1 and CDR2 sequences are SGHAT and FQNNGV. The CDR3 covers 13 residues. The CDR3 DNA reads as TGTGCCAGCAGCTTTGCAACTAATGAAAAACTGTTTTTT. This translates into CASSFATNEKLFF.

The CDR3: CASRVAGQGREKLFF. In DNA form, the CDR3 reads TGCGCCAGCAGGGTGGCTGGACAGGGGCGAGAAAAACTGTTTTTT. This chain links TRBV5-1 with TRBJ1-4, with 9 bases that match TRBD1. With V trimmed by 5 bases and J by 8 bases, 10 bases remained unmatched. This CDR3 has 15 residues. Germline assignment: CDR1 SGHRS and CDR2 YFSETQ.

The V gene is TRBV30, the J gene TRBJ2-7; TRBD2 matches 8 bases. Germline V gene data show CDR1 as GTSNPN and CDR2 as SVGIG (reference sequence). J lost 6 bases, V lost 0 bases, and 10 bases had no gene match. The CDR3 has 15 residues. The CDR3 is CAWSVQGSGGREQYF. The CDR3 nucleotides are TGTGCCTGGAGTGTACAAGGGTCGGGAGGGCGCGAGCAGTACTTC.

This clone was seen only a few times. V is TRBV7-8 and J is TRBJ1-2; TRBD1 matches 8 bases. V was clipped by 5 bases and J by 4 bases; unmatched bases: 9. The CDR3 runs to 15 residues. Looked up from germline, CDR1 is SGHVS and CDR2 is FQNEAQ. The CDR3, as DNA: TGTGCCAGCAGCCCACGGACAGGGTTTGGCTATGGCTACACCTTC. Encoded protein: CASSPRTGFGYGYTF.

This chain joins TRBV30 and TRBJ2-5; TRBD2 agrees at 12 bases. The CDR3 is 16 residues long. V lost 7 bases to trimming and J lost 1 base; unmatched junction nucleotides: 10. CDR1 GTSNPN and CDR2 SVGIG come from the germline V gene (reference sequence). CDR3 in DNA: TGTGCCTTAGAACTAGCGGGGGGCCCCCCCCAAGAGACCCAGTACTTC. Translation gives CALELAGGPPQETQYF. The whole variable domain, remainder taken from reference TRBV30 and TRBJ2-5, is SQTIHQWPATLVQPVGSPLSLECTVEGTSNPNLYWYRQAAGRGLQLLFYSVGIGQISSEVPQNLSASRPQDRQFILSSKKLLLSDSGFYLCALELAGGPPQETQYFGPGTRLLVL.

J is TRBJ1-3 and V is TRBV9, with a weak D call TRBD1 (5 bases). The CDR3 extends over 17 amino acids. CDR1 and CDR2 from the germline V gene are SGDLS and YYNGEE. Trimming removed 0 bases at V and 3 bases at J, with 16 bases between. The CDR3 loop reads CASSVEGTLVGGNTIYF. CDR3 nucleotide sequence: TGTGCCAGCAGCGTAGAAGGGACTTTGGTCGGTGGAAACACCATATATTTT.

This clone was counted once. The chain combines TRBV29-1 with TRBJ2-3; D gene unclear. With 5 bases removed from V and 1 base from J, the gap between germline ends came to 13 bases. This CDR3 contains 14 residues. The germline V gene has CDR1 SQVTM and CDR2 ANQGSEA. The CDR3 loop reads CSVRASFGTDTQYF. The CDR3 bases are TGCAGCGTTCGGGCCTCCTTCGGCACAGATACGCAGTATTTT.

The chain uses TRBV30 and TRBJ1-5, with 10 nucleotides matching TRBD1. The CDR3 length is 15 residues. Germline CDR1 reads GTSNPN; CDR2 reads SVGIG (reference sequence). After removal of 1 base from V and 6 bases from J, the junction contained 6 bases not matched to a gene. The CDR3 spells CAWSARDRGIQPQHF. CDR3 DNA sequence: TGTGCCTGGAGTGCCCGGGACAGGGGCATTCAGCCCCAGCATTTT.

This clone has more than one count but fewer than ten. The rearrangement joins TRBV11-3 to TRBJ2-3; weak D call: TRBD2 (5 bases). Trimming shortened V by 0 bases and J by 8 bases, and 6 bases separated the two germline ends. The V gene's germline CDR1 is SGHNT and CDR2 YENEEA. There are 12 residues in the CDR3. CDR3 coding DNA: TGTGCCAGCAGCTTAGACCGGGGTACGCAGTATTTT. Translated, it gives CASSLDRGTQYF.

This clone showed up just a few times. V and J are TRBV27 and TRBJ1-6, with 9 bases fitting TRBD1. CDR3 length: 14 amino acids. The V gene's germline CDR1 is MNHEY and CDR2 SMNVEV (reference sequence). With V trimmed by 11 bases and J by 9 bases, 11 bases remained unmatched. CDR3 sequence (DNA): TGTGCCGCAGACCCGACAGGGGGGGGTTCACCCCTCCACTTT. It specifies CAADPTGGGSPLHF.

By sample share, this clone is medium-sized. The chain recombines TRBV2 with TRBJ1-5; D unclear. V lost 7 bases to trimming and J lost 1 base, with 14 bases between them. The CDR3 runs 15 residues. Germline lookup yields CDR1 SNHLY and CDR2 FYNNEI. The CDR3 region has the DNA TGTGCCAGCATCGCCAACAACCCCAGCAATCAGCCCCAGCATTTT. Protein: CASIANNPSNQPQHF.

The chain employs TRBV6-5 and TRBJ2-1; D may correspond to TRBD1 or TRBD2 (5 bases each). Germline loops: CDR1 MNHEY, CDR2 SVGAGI. V lost 5 bases, J lost 4 bases, and 12 bases lay in between. The CDR3 extends over 14 amino acids. In nucleotides, the CDR3 is TGTGCCAGCAGTGCTCGGGGCCCATACAATGAGCAGTTCTTC. It encodes CASSARGPYNEQFF.

V is TRBV7-2 and J is TRBJ2-7; D could derive from TRBD1 or TRBD2 (5 bases each). V lost 1 base to trimming and J lost 2 bases, with 9 bases between them. CDR3 length: 14 residues. Germline values: CDR1 SGHTA, CDR2 FQGNSA. The CDR3 DNA reads as TGTGCCAGCAGCTTAGGCCCGGGGCCCTACGAGCAGTACTTC. Its protein product is CASSLGPGPYEQYF.

The chain employs TRBV2 and TRBJ2-1, with D possibly being TRBD2 (6 bases). V lost 4 bases, J lost 3 bases, and 13 bases lay in between. Germline V CDR1 and CDR2: SNHLY, FYNNEI. The CDR3 runs 15 residues. The CDR3 sequence: CASSVGGESYNEQFF. In DNA form, the CDR3 reads TGTGCCAGCAGTGTGGGCGGGGAAAGCTACAATGAGCAGTTCTTC.

V and J are TRBV11-2 and TRBJ2-1; 11 bases are shared with TRBD2. This CDR3 contains 17 residues. V lost 5 bases to trimming and J lost 1 base; unmatched junction nucleotides: 7. Germline CDR1 SGHAT, CDR2 FQNNGV. CDR3 DNA: TGTGCCAGCAGCCCTCTAGCGGGGGGTAGGTCCTACAATGAGCAGTTCTTC. Translated: CASSPLAGGRSYNEQFF.

The chain has TRBV19 and TRBJ2-2, with D uncertain. Germline V gene lookup returns CDR1 LNHDA and CDR2 SQIVND (reference sequence). This CDR3 has 14 residues. Trimming took off 3 bases at V and 7 bases at J, with 12 bases between the two ends. In DNA form, the CDR3 reads TGTGCCAGTAGTATCGCCCTTAATGTCGGGGAGCTGTTTTTT. This gives the protein CASSIALNVGELFF.

The rearrangement uses TRBV11-2 and TRBJ2-7, with TRBD1 matching over 9 bases. J gave up 6 bases and V 5 bases, and 5 bases lay outside the gene matches. Germline V gives CDR1 SGHAT, CDR2 FQNNGV. The length of the CDR3 is 13 residues. The CDR3 bases are TGTGCCAGCAGCGGGGGGACAGGGCGCGAGCAGTACTTC. Amino acids: CASSGGTGREQYF.

The chain employs TRBV27 and TRBJ1-4, with 7 bases matching TRBD1. Looked up from germline, CDR1 is MNHEY and CDR2 is SMNVEV (reference sequence). CDR3 size: 18 residues. With 5 bases clipped from V and 0 bases from J, the junction kept 12 bases outside the gene matches. The CDR3 DNA is TGTGCCAGCAGTCCAGGGGGTATAAATCCGGCAACTAATGAAAAACTGTTTTTT. Translation: CASSPGGINPATNEKLFF.

The V call is TRBV19, the J call TRBJ2-2, with D perhaps matching TRBD1 (6 bases). CDR3 length equals 16 residues. V dropped 2 bases and J dropped 7 bases, with 17 bases sitting between them. Germline CDR1 LNHDA, CDR2 SQIVND (reference sequence). CDR3 loop: CASSIYVEGGSGELFF. The CDR3 DNA is TGTGCCAGTAGTATATACGTTGAAGGGGGAAGCGGGGAGCTGTTTTTT.

The CDR3 DNA sequence: TGTGCCAGCAGCTCCAATAGCTGGTTAAAGGTGCGGACTGAAGCTTTCTTT. It yields the protein CASSSNSWLKVRTEAFF. The gene calls are TRBV7-9 and TRBJ1-1; D call uncertain. Germline CDR1 reads SEHNR; CDR2 reads FQNEAQ (reference sequence). Deletions cut 4 bases from V and 5 bases from J, with 23 bases between. CDR3 size: 17 residues. Variable domain in full (rest from reference TRBV7-9 and TRBJ1-1): DTGVSQNPRHKITKRGQNVTFRCDPISEHNRLYWYRQTLGQGPEFLTYFQNEAQLEKSRLLSDRFSAERPKGSFSTLEIQRTEQGDSAMYLCASSSNSWLKVRTEAFFGQGTRLTVV.